This T cell receptor beta chain was observed in a study of TIL therapy for anti-PD-1-resistant metastatic lung cancer. Study-wide context: Tumors carried a median about 1.6 non-synonymous mutations per megabase.

Time point in this sample: pre-treatment sample, taken before nivolumab and TIL therapy. Most excised metastases sampled were pleural nodules or supraclavicular lymph nodes. Progressing patients received lymphodepletion, expanded TIL infusion and IL-2. Enrollment ran from 2017 to January 2020. The immunoSEQ assay was v3. Libraries were sequenced to 2 million to 2.5 million read pairs (survey) or roughly 4.5-6.5 million (deep). Sequencing used immunoSEQ multiplex PCR; TCRdb keeps in-frame clones, though not all of them. The sample lists around 13,000 clones; around 66% were seen once. This clone was picked up one time. The V end was cut by 1 base, the J end by 5 bases, with 9 bases between. Germline CDR1 reads SGHDT; CDR2 reads YYEEEE. The CDR3 spans 14 residues.

The TCR originated in a woman aged 30-79 years with non-small cell lung cancer. The sample consisted of tumor tissue, taken at baseline. The rearrangement joins TRBV5-6 to TRBJ1-4; D ambiguous. CDR3 amino acids: CASSLRVFNEKLFF. The DNA of the CDR3 is TGTGCCAGCAGCTTGAGAGTTTTCAATGAAAAACTGTTTTTT. The full variable domain, with the rest looked up from reference TRBV5-6 and TRBJ1-4, is DAGVTQSPTHLIKTRGQQVTLRCSPKSGHDTVSWYQQALGQGPQFIFQYYEEEERQRGNFPDRFSGHQFPNYSSELNVNALLLGDSALYLCASSLRVFNEKLFFGSGTQLSVL.